Each of the 23 T cell receptor beta chains below was sequenced from the same sample in a study of shared clonotypes between healthy human individuals. TCRdb's copy holds only in-frame clones and misses some; the assay was immunoSEQ multiplex PCR. The data show 2 million to 2.5 million clones, around 93% seen once. The sample comprised naive CD4+ T cells from PBMCs. Subset given: CD45RA+ positively selected. The receptors were sampled from a man aged 18 to 35 in good health. Some clones in this sample may be carry-over from other donors' samples.

The chain joins TRBV28 to TRBJ2-7; D is ambiguous. Germline V gene lookup returns CDR1 MDHEN and CDR2 SYDVKM. The CDR3 is made up of 13 amino acids. V lost 6 bases to trimming and J lost 4 bases, with 13 bases between them. CDR3 sequence reads: CASRWNYLYEQYF. The CDR3 bases are TGTGCCAGCAGGTGGAACTACCTTTACGAGCAGTACTTC.

Notes on this clone: The sample contains more than one DNA sequence encoding this CDR3. The chain joins TRBV7-9 to TRBJ1-1; no firm D call. Per the germline V gene, CDR1 is SEHNR and CDR2 is FQNEAQ (reference sequence). V was shortened by 5 bases and J by 4 bases, with 5 bases between the two germline ends. The length of the CDR3 is 11 residues. The DNA for the CDR3 is TGTGCCAGCAGCCTCCGCACTGAAGCTTTCTTT. Encoded protein: CASSLRTEAFF.

The chain joins TRBV30 to TRBJ2-1, with 13 bases aligning to TRBD2. Germline CDR1 reads GTSNPN; CDR2 reads SVGIG (reference sequence). The CDR3 length is 17 residues. Trimming cost V 0 bases and J 10 bases; bases outside gene matches: 12. The CDR3 protein is CAWSVLPGLAGSGEQFF. CDR3 bases: TGTGCCTGGAGTGTACTTCCGGGACTAGCGGGATCCGGGGAGCAGTTCTTC.

As concerns this clone: One junction end disagrees with the germline gene, perhaps due to a read error. In DNA, the CDR3 is TGCGCCAGCAGTGAGAGTAGGTGGGGGACTAGTGCTTCGGACTTC. Translating gives CASSESRWGTSASDF. The chain couples TRBV10-1 to TRBJ2-4; TRBD2 agrees at 8 bases. The germline CDR1 and CDR2 sequences are WNHNN and SYGVQD (reference sequence). This CDR3 has 15 amino acids.

This rearrangement joins TRBV5-1 to TRBJ1-5; D perhaps matches TRBD1 (5 bases). CDR3 length equals 14 residues. In germline, CDR1 is SGHRS, CDR2 YFSETQ. V lost 4 bases to trimming and J lost 7 bases, with 15 bases between them. CDR3 DNA sequence: TGCGCCAGCAGCATCGGGACCGAGGAGCAGCCCCAGCATTTT. Translation: CASSIGTEEQPQHF.

This clone has a handful of counts. The rearrangement links TRBV30 to TRBJ1-1, with 8 bases fitting TRBD1. Germline V lookup: CDR1 GTSNPN, CDR2 SVGIG (reference sequence). V gave up 5 bases and J gave up 3 bases; unmatched junction bases: 2. The length of the CDR3 is 12 residues. In DNA, the CDR3 is TGTGCCTGGGGGACAGGCGACACTGAAGCTTTCTTT. Translated: CAWGTGDTEAFF.

This chain links TRBV6-5 with TRBJ1-1; 8 bases line up with TRBD1. Germline CDR1 reads MNHEY; CDR2 reads SVGAGI. After removal of 5 bases from V and 6 bases from J, the junction contained 8 bases not matched to a gene. This CDR3 spans 14 amino acids. For the CDR3, the DNA is TGTGCCAGCAGTCGCAGGGGGCGCATGGCTGAAGCTTTCTTT. As protein: CASSRRGRMAEAFF.

As DNA, the CDR3 is TGTGCCAGCAGTCCAAGGACACCACGGGAGGACCAAGATACGCAGTATTTT. It is translated as CASSPRTPREDQDTQYF. This chain joins TRBV27 and TRBJ2-3; 7 nucleotides agree with TRBD2. The CDR3 is 17 amino acids. Per germline, CDR1 MNHEY and CDR2 SMNVEV (reference sequence). The junction had 16 bases not matched to a gene; V was cut back by 5 bases and J by 5 bases.

This sequence joins TRBV6-5 and TRBJ1-3, with a tentative D call TRBD1 (5 bases). The CDR3 covers 14 residues. The germline V and J ends were trimmed by 6 bases and 0 bases, with 9 bases remaining between them. Per germline, CDR1 MNHEY and CDR2 SVGAGI. The CDR3 reads CASRDIRSGNTIYF. CDR3 sequence (DNA): TGTGCCAGCAGGGACATCCGCTCTGGAAACACCATATATTTT.

This chain joins TRBV12-5 and TRBJ2-5; D is undetermined. Germline CDR1 LGHNT, CDR2 FRNRAP. With 7 bases removed from V and 5 bases from J, the gap between germline ends came to 14 bases. CDR3 size: 13 residues. The CDR3 loop is CASATSGWETQYF. In DNA, the CDR3 is TGTGCTAGTGCCACCTCCGGGTGGGAGACCCAGTACTTC.

On this clone: The sample carries other DNA sequences with the same CDR3. This rearrangement joins TRBV20-1 to TRBJ2-7, with D perhaps TRBD1 (5 bases). Trimming stripped 1 base from V and 7 bases from J, with 8 bases between. The CDR3 sequence is 11 residues long. Germline lookup yields CDR1 DFQATT and CDR2 SNEGSKA (reference sequence). CDR3 in DNA: TGCAGTGCTAGAGTGGACACTGAGCAGTACTTC. Its translation is CSARVDTEQYF.

This clone was seen a handful of times. The V and J genes are TRBV10-3 and TRBJ1-2, with D unresolved. The CDR3 runs to 12 residues. V shed 4 bases and J shed 8 bases, with 11 bases lying between them. Looked up from germline, CDR1 is ENHRY and CDR2 is SYGVKD. The CDR3 nucleotides are TGTGCCATCAGTGGAGTAGATTCCGGCTACACCTTC. Amino acid sequence: CAISGVDSGYTF.

This chain links TRBV5-1 with TRBJ2-7, with D uncertain. The CDR3 runs 14 residues. V lost 1 base and J 2 bases, leaving 10 bases between the germline ends. The germline CDR1 and CDR2 sequences are SGHRS and YFSETQ. The CDR3 sequence is CASSLRSVPYEQYF. CDR3 sequence (DNA): TGCGCCAGCAGCTTGCGATCCGTTCCCTACGAGCAGTACTTC.

The chain uses TRBV4-2 and TRBJ1-2; D ambiguous. Trimming stripped 2 bases from V and 4 bases from J, with 8 bases between. The CDR3 spans 13 residues. Germline loops: CDR1 LGHNA, CDR2 YNFKEQ. CDR3 protein: CASSQRQSYGYTF. DNA for the CDR3: TGTGCCAGCAGCCAACGTCAGAGCTATGGCTACACCTTC.

There are a few counts of this clone. This sample also contains other DNA sequences that code for the same CDR3. This chain connects TRBV19 to TRBJ2-7, with 9 bases matching TRBD1. This CDR3 has 14 amino acids. Germline assignment: CDR1 LNHDA and CDR2 SQIVND (reference sequence). Unmatched junction bases numbered 0, after V lost 3 bases and J lost 0 bases. CDR3 in amino acids: CASSMGQGSYEQYF. CDR3 bases: TGTGCCAGTAGTATGGGACAGGGCTCCTACGAGCAGTACTTC.

The rearrangement links TRBV7-2 to TRBJ1-1; tentative D call: TRBD1 (6 bases). Germline V gene lookup returns CDR1 SGHTA and CDR2 FQGNSA. The CDR3 consists of 15 residues. V was pared by 1 base and J by 2 bases, with 11 bases between. The CDR3 DNA sequence: TGTGCCAGCAGCTTAGTTACAGGGATAAACACTGAAGCTTTCTTT. It encodes CASSLVTGINTEAFF.

A note on this clone: Other DNA sequences in the same sample also yield this CDR3. This sequence joins TRBV7-9 and TRBJ2-5; 8 positions agree with TRBD1. The germline V gene encodes CDR1 SEHNR and CDR2 FQNEAQ (reference sequence). The trim removed 5 bases at V and 2 bases at J, leaving 4 bases unmatched. The CDR3 is made up of 14 amino acids. In DNA form, the CDR3 reads TGTGCCAGCAGCCTTAGGACAGGGCAAGAGACCCAGTACTTC. Protein sequence: CASSLRTGQETQYF.

V and J are TRBV28 and TRBJ2-5; D unclear. The CDR3 is 14 residues long. Germline lookup yields CDR1 MDHEN and CDR2 SYDVKM. The V and J ends lost 2 bases and 2 bases respectively, with 9 bases between them. The CDR3 region is CASSLEGSQETQYF. The CDR3 coding sequence is TGTGCCAGCAGTTTAGAAGGTTCTCAAGAGACCCAGTACTTC.

This sequence joins TRBV5-1 and TRBJ1-2, with unresolved D. The length of the CDR3 is 14 residues. Germline CDR1 SGHRS, CDR2 YFSETQ. Trimming shortened V by 0 bases and J by 4 bases, and 10 bases separated the two germline ends. CDR3 coding DNA: TGCGCCAGCAGCTTGGAACAGCGGGCCTATGGCTACACCTTC. Translated: CASSLEQRAYGYTF.

J is TRBJ1-3 and V is TRBV29-1; 7 bases fit TRBD1. With 4 bases clipped from V and 3 bases from J, the junction kept 15 bases outside the gene matches. The CDR3 totals 17 residues. CDR1 SQVTM and CDR2 ANQGSEA come from the germline V gene. CDR3: CSVGGSGGGIGGNTIYF. The CDR3 region has the DNA TGCAGCGTTGGTGGGTCGGGAGGGGGCATAGGTGGAAACACCATATATTTT.

The genes are TRBV7-8 and TRBJ1-3; D unresolved. The germline V gene encodes CDR1 SGHVS and CDR2 FQNEAQ. The CDR3 is made up of 14 amino acids. V lost 7 bases and J lost 4, with 14 bases in between. The CDR3 DNA sequence: TGTGCCAGCACCCCGGGGTCTTCCGGAAACACCATATATTTT. Protein sequence: CASTPGSSGNTIYF.

Note on this clone: Other DNA sequences from this sample encode an identical CDR3 as well. This chain links TRBV5-1 with TRBJ2-7; D remains ambiguous. CDR1 SGHRS and CDR2 YFSETQ come from the germline V gene. The CDR3 is made up of 12 amino acids. Trimming removed 3 bases at V and 0 bases at J, with 4 bases between. Written as DNA, the CDR3 is TGCGCCAGCAGCTCTTTCTCCTACGAGCAGTACTTC. Protein: CASSSFSYEQYF. Supplemented by reference TRBV5-1 and TRBJ2-7, the full variable domain reads KAGVTQTPRYLIKTRGQQVTLSCSPISGHRSVSWYQQTPGQGLQFLFEYFSETQRNKGNFPGRFSGRQFSNSRSEMNVSTLELGDSALYLCASSSFSYEQYFGPGTRLTVT.

This rearrangement joins TRBV9 to TRBJ1-2, with 9 bases aligning to TRBD1. This CDR3 comprises 18 residues. In germline, CDR1 is SGDLS, CDR2 YYNGEE. The V gene end was trimmed by 0 bases and the J gene end by 7 bases; junction bases not matched to a gene: 16. The CDR3, as DNA: TGTGCCAGCAGCGTAGCTCCCGCCTCCGGGACAGGGTTATCTGGCTACACCTTC. Its translation is CASSVAPASGTGLSGYTF.